The sequence of this T cell receptor beta chain was determined in a study of blood T cell repertoires in COVID-19. As for the study in general: Italy, Spain and the United States were the sources of the convalescent and acute COVID-19 samples. Sources were T cells, B-cell-depleted T cells, or PBMCs; the material itself was cDNA or gDNA.

With V trimmed by 3 bases and J by 1 base, 10 bases remained unmatched. The CDR3 consists of 17 residues. CDR1 is SGHRS, CDR2 YFSETQ, per germline. Original processing methods: Amplification with reference gene primers provided the estimates of nucleated cell counts. Here immunoSEQ multiplex PCR was the method, and the copy in TCRdb shows in-frame clones only, minus some. The V and J calls and clone size are taken from that table; D and trimming were inferred from the DNA. The sample yields more than 60,000 clones, about 90% seen once. Sequences were obtained from peripheral blood. The sequence was collected from a human donor in a cohort sampled during active COVID-19. The chain carries TRBV5-1 and TRBJ2-1; TRBD2 matches 7 bases. The DNA for the CDR3 is TGCGCCAGCAGCTCTGACGCGGGGGACTATTCCTACAATGAGCAGTTCTTC. Its protein is CASSSDAGDYSYNEQFF. Together with reference TRBV5-1 and TRBJ2-1, the CDR3 gives the full variable domain: KAGVTQTPRYLIKTRGQQVTLSCSPISGHRSVSWYQQTPGQGLQFLFEYFSETQRNKGNFPGRFSGRQFSNSRSEMNVSTLELGDSALYLCASSSDAGDYSYNEQFFGPGTRLTVL.